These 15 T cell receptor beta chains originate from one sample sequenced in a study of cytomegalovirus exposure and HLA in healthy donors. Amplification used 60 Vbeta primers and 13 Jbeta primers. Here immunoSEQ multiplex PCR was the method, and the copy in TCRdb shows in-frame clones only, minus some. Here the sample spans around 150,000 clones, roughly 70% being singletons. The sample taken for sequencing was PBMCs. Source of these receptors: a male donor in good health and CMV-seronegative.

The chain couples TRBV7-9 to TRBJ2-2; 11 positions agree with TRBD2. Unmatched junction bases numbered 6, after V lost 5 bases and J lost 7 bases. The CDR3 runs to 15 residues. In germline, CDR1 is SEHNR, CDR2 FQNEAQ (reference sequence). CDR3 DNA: TGTGCCAGCAGCCGGGGACTAGCGGCGGTCGGGGAGCTGTTTTTT. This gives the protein CASSRGLAAVGELFF.

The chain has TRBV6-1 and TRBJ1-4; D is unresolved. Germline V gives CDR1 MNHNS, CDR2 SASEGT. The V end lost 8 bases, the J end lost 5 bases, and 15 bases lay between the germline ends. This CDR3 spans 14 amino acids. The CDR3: CASAGGEENEKLFF. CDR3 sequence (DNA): TGTGCCAGCGCCGGCGGGGAGGAAAATGAAAAACTGTTTTTT.

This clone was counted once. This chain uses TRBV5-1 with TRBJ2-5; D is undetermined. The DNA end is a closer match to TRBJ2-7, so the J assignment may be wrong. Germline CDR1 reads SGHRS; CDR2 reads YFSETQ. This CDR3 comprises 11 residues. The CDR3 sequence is CASSPNYEQYF. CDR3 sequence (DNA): TGCGCCAGCAGCCCTAACTACGAGCAGTACTTC.

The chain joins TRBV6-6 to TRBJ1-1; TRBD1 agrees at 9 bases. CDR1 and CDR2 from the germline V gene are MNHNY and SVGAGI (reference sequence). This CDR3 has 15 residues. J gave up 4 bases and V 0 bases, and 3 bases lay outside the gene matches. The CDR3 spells CASSYSAQGATEAFF. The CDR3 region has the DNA TGTGCCAGCAGTTACTCGGCACAGGGGGCCACTGAAGCTTTCTTT.

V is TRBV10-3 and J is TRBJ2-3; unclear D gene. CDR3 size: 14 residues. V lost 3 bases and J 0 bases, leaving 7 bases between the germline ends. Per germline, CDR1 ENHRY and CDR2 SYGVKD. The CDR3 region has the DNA TGTGCCATCAGTGATGGCCAAAGCACAGATACGCAGTATTTT. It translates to CAISDGQSTDTQYF.

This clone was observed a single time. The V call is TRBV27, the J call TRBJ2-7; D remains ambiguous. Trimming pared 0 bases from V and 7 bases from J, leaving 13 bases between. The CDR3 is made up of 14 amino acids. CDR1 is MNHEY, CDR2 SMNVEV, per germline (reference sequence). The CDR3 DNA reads TGTGCCAGCAGTTTATCAGGCCCGTTCGGGGAGCAGTACTTC. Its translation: CASSLSGPFGEQYF.

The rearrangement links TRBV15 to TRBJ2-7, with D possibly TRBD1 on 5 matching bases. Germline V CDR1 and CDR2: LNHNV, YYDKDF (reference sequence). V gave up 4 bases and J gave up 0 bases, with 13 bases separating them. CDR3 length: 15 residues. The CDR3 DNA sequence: TGTGCCACCAGCACCTCAGGGTCGACCTCCTACGAGCAGTACTTC. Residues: CATSTSGSTSYEQYF.

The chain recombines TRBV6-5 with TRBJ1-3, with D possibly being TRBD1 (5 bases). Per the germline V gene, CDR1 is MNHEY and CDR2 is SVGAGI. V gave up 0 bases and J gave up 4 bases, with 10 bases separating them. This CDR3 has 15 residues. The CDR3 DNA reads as TGTGCCAGCAGTTACTCGCGGGGGACGGGAAACACCATATATTTT. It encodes CASSYSRGTGNTIYF.

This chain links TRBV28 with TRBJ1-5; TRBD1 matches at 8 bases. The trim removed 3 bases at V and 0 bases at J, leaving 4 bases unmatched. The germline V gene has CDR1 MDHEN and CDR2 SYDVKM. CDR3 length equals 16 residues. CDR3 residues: CASSFRTGSSNQPQHF. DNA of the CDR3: TGTGCCAGCAGTTTTCGGACAGGGAGTAGCAATCAGCCCCAGCATTTT.

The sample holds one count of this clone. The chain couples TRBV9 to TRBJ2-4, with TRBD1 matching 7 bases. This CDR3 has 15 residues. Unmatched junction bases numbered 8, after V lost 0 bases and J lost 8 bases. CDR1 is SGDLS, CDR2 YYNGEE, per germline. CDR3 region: CASSVEGGAGYIQYF. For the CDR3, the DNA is TGTGCCAGCAGCGTAGAAGGGGGCGCAGGGTACATTCAGTACTTC.

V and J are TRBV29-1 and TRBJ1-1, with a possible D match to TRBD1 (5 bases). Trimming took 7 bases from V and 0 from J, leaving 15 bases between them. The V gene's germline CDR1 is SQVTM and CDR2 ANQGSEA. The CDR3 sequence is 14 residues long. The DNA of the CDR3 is TGCAGCGCCTCCGCTGGCAGGGTGAACACTGAAGCTTTCTTT. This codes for CSASAGRVNTEAFF.

CDR3 nucleotides: TGTGCCAGCAGCGCGTTGAGTTCGAGCTACGAGCAGTACTTC. This codes for CASSALSSSYEQYF. The V gene is TRBV5-4, the J gene TRBJ2-7; D gene ambiguous. The germline CDR1 and CDR2 sequences are SGHNT and YYREEE (reference sequence). Between the trimmed V and J ends, which lost 4 bases and 3 bases, there was a span of 14 bases. This CDR3 is built from 14 residues.

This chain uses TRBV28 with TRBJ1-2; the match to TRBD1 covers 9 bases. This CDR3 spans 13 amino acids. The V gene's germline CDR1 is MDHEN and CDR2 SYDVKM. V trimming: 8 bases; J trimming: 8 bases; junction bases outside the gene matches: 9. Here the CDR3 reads CASLLTGGLGYTF. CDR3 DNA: TGTGCCAGCCTCCTCACAGGGGGCTTAGGCTACACCTTC.

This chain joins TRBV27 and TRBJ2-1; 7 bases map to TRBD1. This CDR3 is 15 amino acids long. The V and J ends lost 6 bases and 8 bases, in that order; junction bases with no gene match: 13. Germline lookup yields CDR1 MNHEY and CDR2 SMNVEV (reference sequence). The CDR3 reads CASSLQGMVLHEQFF. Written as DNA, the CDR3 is TGTGCCAGCAGCTTACAGGGGATGGTTCTCCATGAGCAGTTCTTC.

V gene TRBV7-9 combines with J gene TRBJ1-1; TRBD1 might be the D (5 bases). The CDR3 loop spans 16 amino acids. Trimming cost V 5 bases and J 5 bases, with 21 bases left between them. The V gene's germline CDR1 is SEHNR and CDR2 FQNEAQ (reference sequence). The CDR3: CASSPWGKGRDTEAFF. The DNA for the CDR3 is TGTGCCAGCAGCCCCTGGGGCAAAGGGCGGGATACTGAAGCTTTCTTT.